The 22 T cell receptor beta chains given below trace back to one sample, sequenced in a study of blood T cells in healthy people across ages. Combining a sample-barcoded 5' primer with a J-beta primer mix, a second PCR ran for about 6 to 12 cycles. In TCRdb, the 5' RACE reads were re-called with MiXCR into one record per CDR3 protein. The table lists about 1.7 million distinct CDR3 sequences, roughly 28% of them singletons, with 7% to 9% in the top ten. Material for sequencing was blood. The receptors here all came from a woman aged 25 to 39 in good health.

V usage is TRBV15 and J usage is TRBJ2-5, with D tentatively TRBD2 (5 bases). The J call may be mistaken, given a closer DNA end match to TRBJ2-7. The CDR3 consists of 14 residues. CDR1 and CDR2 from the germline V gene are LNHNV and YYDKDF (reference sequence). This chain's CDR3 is CATSREVGACEQYF. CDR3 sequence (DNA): TGTGCCACCAGCAGAGAAGTGGGAGCCTGCGAGCAGTACTTC.

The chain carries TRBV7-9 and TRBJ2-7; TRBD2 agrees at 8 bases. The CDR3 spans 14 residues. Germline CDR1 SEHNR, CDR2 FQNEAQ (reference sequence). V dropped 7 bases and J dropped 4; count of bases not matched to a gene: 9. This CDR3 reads CASNKGLGLYEQYF. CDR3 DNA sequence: TGTGCCAGCAACAAGGGACTAGGATTATACGAGCAGTACTTC.

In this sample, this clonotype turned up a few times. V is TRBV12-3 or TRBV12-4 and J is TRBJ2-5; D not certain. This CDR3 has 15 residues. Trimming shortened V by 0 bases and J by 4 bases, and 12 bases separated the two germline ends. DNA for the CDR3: TGTGCCAGCAGTTTAGCTCAGGTCCTTCCAGAGACCCAGTACTTC. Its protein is CASSLAQVLPETQYF.

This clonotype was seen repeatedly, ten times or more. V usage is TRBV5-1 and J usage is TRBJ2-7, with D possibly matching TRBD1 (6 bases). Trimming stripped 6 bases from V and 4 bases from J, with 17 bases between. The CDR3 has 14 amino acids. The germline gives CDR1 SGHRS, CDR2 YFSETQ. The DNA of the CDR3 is TGCGCCAGCAATCCCGGGACACCTACTTACGAGCAGTACTTC. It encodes CASNPGTPTYEQYF.

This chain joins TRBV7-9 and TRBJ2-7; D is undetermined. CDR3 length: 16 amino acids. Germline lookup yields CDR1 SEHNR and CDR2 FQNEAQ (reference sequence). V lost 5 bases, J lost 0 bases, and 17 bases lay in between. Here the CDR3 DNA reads TGTGCCAGCAGCCTCCAAACCGGGCAGGACTCCTACGAGCAGTACTTC. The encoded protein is CASSLQTGQDSYEQYF.

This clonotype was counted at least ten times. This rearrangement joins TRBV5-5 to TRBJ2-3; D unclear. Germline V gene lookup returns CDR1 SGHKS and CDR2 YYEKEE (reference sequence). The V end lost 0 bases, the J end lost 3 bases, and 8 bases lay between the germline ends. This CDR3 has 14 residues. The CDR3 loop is CASSLEWATDTQYF. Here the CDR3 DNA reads TGTGCCAGCAGCTTGGAGTGGGCAACAGATACGCAGTATTTT.

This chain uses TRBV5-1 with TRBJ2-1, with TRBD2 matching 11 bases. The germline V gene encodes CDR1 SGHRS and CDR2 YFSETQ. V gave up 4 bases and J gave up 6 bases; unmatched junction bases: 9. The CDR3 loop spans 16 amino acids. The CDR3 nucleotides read TGCGCCAGCAGCCCCGCGACTAGCGGGATCTCCAATGAGCAGTTCTTC. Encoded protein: CASSPATSGISNEQFF.

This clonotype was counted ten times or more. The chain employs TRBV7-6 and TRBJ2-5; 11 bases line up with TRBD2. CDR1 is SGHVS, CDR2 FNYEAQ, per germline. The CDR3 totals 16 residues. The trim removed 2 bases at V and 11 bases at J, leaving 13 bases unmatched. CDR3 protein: CASSLITSGSVGEQYF. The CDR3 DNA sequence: TGTGCCAGCAGCTTAATTACTAGCGGGAGTGTTGGGGAGCAGTACTTC.

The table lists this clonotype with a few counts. The CDR3 nucleotides are TGCAGTGCAAGAACCGCGGAGAGCGTTTGGGTCACAGATACGCAGTATTTT. Amino acids: CSARTAESVWVTDTQYF. The rearrangement uses TRBV20-1 and TRBJ2-3; D is ambiguous. Per the germline V gene, CDR1 is DFQATT and CDR2 is SNEGSKA (reference sequence). Trimming took off 6 bases at V and 2 bases at J, with 24 bases between the two ends. The CDR3 length is 17 residues.

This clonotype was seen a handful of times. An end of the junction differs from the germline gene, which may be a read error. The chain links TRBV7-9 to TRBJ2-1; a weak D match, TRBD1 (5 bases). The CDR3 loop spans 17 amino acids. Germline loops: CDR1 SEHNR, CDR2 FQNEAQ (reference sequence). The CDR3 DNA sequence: TGTACCAGCAGCGAGTTCCGGGCCGACAGATCCTACAATGAGCAGTTCTTC. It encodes CTSSEFRADRSYNEQFF.

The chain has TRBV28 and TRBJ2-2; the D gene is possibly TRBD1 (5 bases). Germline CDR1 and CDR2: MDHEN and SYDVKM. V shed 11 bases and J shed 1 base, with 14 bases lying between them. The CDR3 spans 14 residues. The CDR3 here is CACKRQMNTGELFF. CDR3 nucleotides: TGTGCCTGCAAGCGACAGATGAACACCGGGGAGCTGTTTTTT.

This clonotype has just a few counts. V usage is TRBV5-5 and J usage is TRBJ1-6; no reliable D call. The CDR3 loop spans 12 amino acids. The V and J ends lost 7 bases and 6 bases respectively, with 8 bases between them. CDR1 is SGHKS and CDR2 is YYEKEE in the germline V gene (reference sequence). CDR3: CASQVVNSPLHF. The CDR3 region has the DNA TGTGCCAGCCAGGTCGTTAATTCACCCCTCCACTTT.

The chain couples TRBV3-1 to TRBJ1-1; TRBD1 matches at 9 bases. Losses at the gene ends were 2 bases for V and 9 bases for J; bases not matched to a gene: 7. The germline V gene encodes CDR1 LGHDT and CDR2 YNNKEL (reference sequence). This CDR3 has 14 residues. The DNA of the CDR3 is TGTGCCAGCAGCCAACGGGGACAGGGAATGAAAGCTTTCTTT. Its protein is CASSQRGQGMKAFF.

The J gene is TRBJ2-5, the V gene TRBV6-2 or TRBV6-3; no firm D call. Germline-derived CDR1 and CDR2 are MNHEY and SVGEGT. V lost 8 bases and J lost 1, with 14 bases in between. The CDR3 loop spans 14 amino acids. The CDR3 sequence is CASQKMRTQETQYF. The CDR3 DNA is TGTGCCAGCCAAAAGATGCGGACCCAAGAGACCCAGTACTTC.

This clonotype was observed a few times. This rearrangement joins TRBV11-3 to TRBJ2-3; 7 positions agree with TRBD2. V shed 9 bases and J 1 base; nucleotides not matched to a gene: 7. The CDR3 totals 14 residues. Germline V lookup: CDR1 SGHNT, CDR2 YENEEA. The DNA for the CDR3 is TGTGCCAGTTCTAGCGGATGGGGCACAGATACGCAGTATTTT. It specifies CASSSGWGTDTQYF.

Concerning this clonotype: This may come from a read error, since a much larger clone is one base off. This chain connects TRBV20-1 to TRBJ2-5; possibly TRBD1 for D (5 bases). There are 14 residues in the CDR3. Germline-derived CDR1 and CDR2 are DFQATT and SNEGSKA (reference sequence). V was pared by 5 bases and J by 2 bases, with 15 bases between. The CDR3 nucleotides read TGCAGTGCTGGGGCCCCGGAACAACAAGAGACCCAGTACTTC. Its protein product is CSAGAPEQQETQYF.

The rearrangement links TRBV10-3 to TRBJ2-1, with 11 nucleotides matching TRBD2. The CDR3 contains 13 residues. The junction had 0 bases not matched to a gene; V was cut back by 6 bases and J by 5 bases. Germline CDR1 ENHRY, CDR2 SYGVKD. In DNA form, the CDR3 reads TGTGCCATCAGGGGACTAGCGGACAATGAGCAGTTCTTC. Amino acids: CAIRGLADNEQFF.

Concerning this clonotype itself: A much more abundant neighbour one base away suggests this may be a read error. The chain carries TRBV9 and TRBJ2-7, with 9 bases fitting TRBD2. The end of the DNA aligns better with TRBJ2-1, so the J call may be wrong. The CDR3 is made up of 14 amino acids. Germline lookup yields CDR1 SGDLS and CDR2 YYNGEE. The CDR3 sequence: CASSVEGTSYEQFF. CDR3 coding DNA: TGTGCCAGCAGCGTAGAGGGGACTAGCTACGAGCAGTTCTTC.

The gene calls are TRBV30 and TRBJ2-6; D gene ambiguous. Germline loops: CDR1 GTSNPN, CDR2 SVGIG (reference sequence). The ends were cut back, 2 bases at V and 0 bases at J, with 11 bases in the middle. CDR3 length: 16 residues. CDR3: CAWSPGAHSGANVLTF. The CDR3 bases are TGTGCCTGGAGTCCTGGAGCGCACTCTGGGGCCAACGTCCTGACTTTC.

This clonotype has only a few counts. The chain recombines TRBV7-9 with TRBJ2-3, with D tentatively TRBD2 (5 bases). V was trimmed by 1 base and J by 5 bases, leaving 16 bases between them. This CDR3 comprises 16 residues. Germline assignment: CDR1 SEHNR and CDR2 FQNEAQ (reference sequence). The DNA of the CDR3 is TGTGCCAGCAGCTTAGGGGAGCGTACTCGTGGAGATACGCAGTATTTT. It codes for CASSLGERTRGDTQYF.

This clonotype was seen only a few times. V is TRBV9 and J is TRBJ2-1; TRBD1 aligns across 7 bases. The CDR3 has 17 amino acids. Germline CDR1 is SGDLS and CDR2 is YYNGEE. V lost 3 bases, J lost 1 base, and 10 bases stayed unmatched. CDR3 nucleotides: TGTGCCAGCAGCGCTTCAGGGGGAGATCGTTCCTACAATGAGCAGTTCTTC. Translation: CASSASGGDRSYNEQFF.

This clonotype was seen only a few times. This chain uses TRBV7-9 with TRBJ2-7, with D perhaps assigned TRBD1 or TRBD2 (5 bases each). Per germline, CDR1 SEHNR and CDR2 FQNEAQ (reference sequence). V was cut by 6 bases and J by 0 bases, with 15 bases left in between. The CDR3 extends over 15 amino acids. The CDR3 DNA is TGTGCCAGCAGAGGGACGGAGACCCCCTCCTACGAGCAGTACTTC. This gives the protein CASRGTETPSYEQYF. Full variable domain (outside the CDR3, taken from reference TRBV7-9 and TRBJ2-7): DTGVSQNPRHKITKRGQNVTFRCDPISEHNRLYWYRQTLGQGPEFLTYFQNEAQLEKSRLLSDRFSAERPKGSFSTLEIQRTEQGDSAMYLCASRGTETPSYEQYFGPGTRLTVT.